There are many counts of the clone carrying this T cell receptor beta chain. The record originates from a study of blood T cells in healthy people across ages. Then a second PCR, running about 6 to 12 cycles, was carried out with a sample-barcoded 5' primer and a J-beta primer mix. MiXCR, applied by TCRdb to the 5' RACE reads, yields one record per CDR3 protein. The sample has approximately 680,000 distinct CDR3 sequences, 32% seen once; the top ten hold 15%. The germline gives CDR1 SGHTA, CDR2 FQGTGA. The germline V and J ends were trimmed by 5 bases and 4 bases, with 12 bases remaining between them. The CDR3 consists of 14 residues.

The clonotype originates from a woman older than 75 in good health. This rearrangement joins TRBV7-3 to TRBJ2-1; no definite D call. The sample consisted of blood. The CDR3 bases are TGTGCCAGCAGCCCCGGATCTGGGTACAATGAGCAGTTCTTC. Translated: CASSPGSGYNEQFF.